This entry lists 10 T cell receptor beta chains sequenced from one sample in a study of siplizumab effects on memory and regulatory T cells (dated by TCRdb to about 2019). To prepare the library, the immunoSEQ multiplex PCR assay was applied. Imported from immuneACCESS, the table was reduced by TCRdb to in-frame sequences with V and J called. These copies leave out some clones; in studies compared against another copy, an unresolved V gene accounts for under half, and the cause of the remainder is not known. This sample is represented by over 100,000 clones; over 90% of them were singletons. Clones ranked in the top ten supply roughly 0.59% of the sample. The sample taken for sequencing was Tregs sorted from blood. Every receptor here comes from a human donor in good health.

The chain uses TRBV18 and TRBJ1-1; 8 bases map to TRBD1. Germline CDR1 KGHSH, CDR2 LQKENI. Germline trimming cut 3 bases from V and 5 bases from J; bases unmatched to any gene: 14. The CDR3 contains 17 residues. For the CDR3, the DNA is TGTGCCAGCTCACCTCGAACTTCCAGGGGGCCGAGTACTGAAGCTTTCTTT. It is translated as CASSPRTSRGPSTEAFF.

V and J are TRBV11-3 and TRBJ2-1; 8 nucleotides agree with TRBD2. CDR3 size: 16 residues. Germline values: CDR1 SGHNT, CDR2 YENEEA. V was clipped by 5 bases and J by 10 bases; unmatched bases: 16. CDR3 amino acids: CASSRRSSGGWGEQFF. CDR3 coding DNA: TGTGCCAGCAGCCGGCGGTCGAGCGGGGGCTGGGGGGAGCAGTTCTTC.

The gene calls are TRBV27 and TRBJ1-5; D might be TRBD1 (5 bases). With 2 bases removed from V and 6 bases from J, the gap between germline ends came to 17 bases. In germline, CDR1 is MNHEY, CDR2 SMNVEV (reference sequence). The CDR3 is 16 residues long. The DNA of the CDR3 is TGTGCCAGCAGTTTAGTCGGGGCTGGGGCCGGTCAGCCCCAGCATTTT. It codes for CASSLVGAGAGQPQHF.

The chain couples TRBV5-1 to TRBJ2-3; D is undetermined. The CDR3 length is 15 residues. V lost 0 bases, J lost 6 bases, and 14 bases lay in between. The germline gives CDR1 SGHRS, CDR2 YFSETQ. The CDR3 is CASSLEVAGVDTQYF. The CDR3 coding sequence is TGCGCCAGCAGCTTGGAGGTAGCTGGGGTGGATACGCAGTATTTT.

A remark on this clone: This sample includes further DNA sequences coding for the same CDR3. V usage is TRBV6-5 and J usage is TRBJ1-3; the D is unclear. The CDR3 is 14 amino acids. The germline V gene encodes CDR1 MNHEY and CDR2 SVGAGI. With 0 bases removed from V and 2 bases from J, the gap between germline ends came to 5 bases. CDR3 coding DNA: TGTGCCAGCAGTTACTCCCGGGCTGGAAACACCATATATTTT. Encoded protein: CASSYSRAGNTIYF.

The chain links TRBV27 to TRBJ1-4, with 7 bases fitting TRBD1. This CDR3 is built from 15 residues. Germline CDR1 reads MNHEY; CDR2 reads SMNVEV (reference sequence). V dropped 5 bases and J dropped 1; count of bases not matched to a gene: 4. The CDR3 DNA reads as TGTGCCAGCAGTCCTTGGACAGGAACTAATGAAAAACTGTTTTTT. It is translated as CASSPWTGTNEKLFF.

The rearrangement links TRBV4-2 to TRBJ1-6; no firm D call. The CDR3 consists of 16 residues. Germline V gene lookup returns CDR1 LGHNA and CDR2 YNFKEQ. With 0 bases removed from V and 0 bases from J, the gap between germline ends came to 6 bases. CDR3 DNA sequence: TGTGCCAGCAGCCAAGACCTGGCCTCCTATAATTCACCCCTCCACTTT. Its translation: CASSQDLASYNSPLHF.

The gene calls are TRBV19 and TRBJ1-3; D is unresolved. V gave up 5 bases and J gave up 0 bases, with 11 bases separating them. The CDR3 runs to 15 residues. Germline CDR1 is LNHDA and CDR2 is SQIVND (reference sequence). CDR3 coding DNA: TGTGCCAGTAGTCCAAAACTGTTCTCTGGAAACACCATATATTTT. This gives the protein CASSPKLFSGNTIYF.

V gene TRBV2 combines with J gene TRBJ1-2, with TRBD1 identical over 7 bases. Germline trimming cut 6 bases from V and 8 bases from J; bases unmatched to any gene: 3. This CDR3 comprises 11 residues. Germline CDR1 reads SNHLY; CDR2 reads FYNNEI. CDR3 DNA: TGTGCCAGCAGGCGACAGGGCGGCTACACCTTC. It specifies CASRRQGGYTF.

This clone was counted only a few times. This chain connects TRBV27 to TRBJ1-1; 7 bases line up with TRBD1. J was trimmed by 3 bases and V by 2 bases; bases with no gene match: 3. From germline, CDR1 is MNHEY and CDR2 SMNVEV (reference sequence). This CDR3 spans 14 amino acids. The CDR3 region is CASSLEGAYTEAFF. For the CDR3, the DNA is TGTGCCAGCAGTTTAGAGGGGGCGTACACTGAAGCTTTCTTT.